The clone carrying this TCR beta chain was observed once. The data were taken from a study of blood T cell repertoires in COVID-19. Study in general: The samples span acute and convalescent COVID-19 from the United States, Italy and Spain. PBMCs, B-cell-depleted T cells, or T cells provided the cDNA or gDNA that made up the material.

Germline assignment: CDR1 SGHRS and CDR2 YFSETQ. After removal of 2 bases from V and 8 bases from J, the junction contained 6 bases not matched to a gene. CDR3 length equals 15 residues. Authors' methods: The authors estimated nucleated cell counts from reference gene primer amplification. The protocol was immunoSEQ multiplex PCR, while the TCRdb copy is restricted to in-frame clones and leaves out a portion. That table gives V, J and clone size, and the DNA gave D and trimming. The data hold roughly 98,000 clones, with around four fifths observed a single time. The sequenced material came from peripheral blood. The rearrangement joins TRBV5-1 to TRBJ1-6; 8 bases line up with TRBD1. The source is a woman in her 70s with active or convalescent COVID-19. This CDR3 reads CASSLRTGWDSPLHF. CDR3 coding DNA: TGCGCCAGCAGCTTACGGACAGGGTGGGATTCACCCCTCCACTTT.